The entry that follows covers one T cell receptor (beta chain) sequence. Its antigen remains unknown. The CDR3 loop spans 21 amino acids. V lost 3 bases and J lost 1; bases outside the gene matches: 18. These data are taken from a study of T cell repertoires in cytomegalovirus infection. Looking at the study overall: In public TCR beta signatures, there were indications of both CMV infection and matching HLA type.

MiXCR, applied by TCRdb to the reads, yields one record per CDR3 protein. The sample lists about 830,000 distinct CDR3 sequences; about 33% were seen once. The V and J genes are TRBV12-3 or TRBV12-4 and TRBJ1-4, with 9 bases that match TRBD1. The TCR comes from a human donor in good health (CMV status not recorded). Some clones in this sample may be carry-over from other donors' samples. The sequences come from cultured CD8+ T cells from PBMCs, collected from culture after CMV antigen stimulation. CDR3 in amino acids: CASSFIIGDRAMDGTNEKLFF. Written as DNA, the CDR3 is TGTGCCAGCAGTTTCATTATAGGGGACAGGGCCATGGATGGAACTAATGAAAAACTGTTTTTT.